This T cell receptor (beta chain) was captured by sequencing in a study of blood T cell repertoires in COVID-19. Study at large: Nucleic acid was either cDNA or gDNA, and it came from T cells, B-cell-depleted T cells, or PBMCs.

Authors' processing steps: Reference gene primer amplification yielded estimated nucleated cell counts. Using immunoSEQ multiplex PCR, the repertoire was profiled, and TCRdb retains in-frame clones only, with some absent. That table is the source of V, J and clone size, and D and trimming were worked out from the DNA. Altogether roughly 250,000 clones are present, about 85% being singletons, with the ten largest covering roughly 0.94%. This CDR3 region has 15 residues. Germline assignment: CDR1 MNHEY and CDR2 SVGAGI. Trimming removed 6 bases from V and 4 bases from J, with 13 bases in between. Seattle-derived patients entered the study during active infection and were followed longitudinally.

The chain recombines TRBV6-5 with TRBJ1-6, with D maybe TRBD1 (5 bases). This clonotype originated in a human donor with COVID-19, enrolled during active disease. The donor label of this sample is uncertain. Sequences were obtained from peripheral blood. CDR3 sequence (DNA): TGTGCCAGCAGCTGGACAAACTCTTATAATTCACCCCTCCACTTT. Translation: CASSWTNSYNSPLHF.